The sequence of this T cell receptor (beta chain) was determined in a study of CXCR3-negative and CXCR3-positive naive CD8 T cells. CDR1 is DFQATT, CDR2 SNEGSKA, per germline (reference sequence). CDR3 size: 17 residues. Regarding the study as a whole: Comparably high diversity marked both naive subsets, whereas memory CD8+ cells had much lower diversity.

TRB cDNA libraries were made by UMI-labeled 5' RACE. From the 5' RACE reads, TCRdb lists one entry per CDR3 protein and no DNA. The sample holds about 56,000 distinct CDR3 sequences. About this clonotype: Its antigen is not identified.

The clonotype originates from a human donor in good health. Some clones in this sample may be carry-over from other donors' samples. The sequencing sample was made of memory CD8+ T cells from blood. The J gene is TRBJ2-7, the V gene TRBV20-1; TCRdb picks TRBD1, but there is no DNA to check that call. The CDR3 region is CSARDLAGGGPTYEQYF.